What follows are 11 T cell receptor beta chains derived from one specimen sequenced in a study of shared T cell receptors in the human thymus. TCRdb's table, derived via immunoSEQ multiplex PCR, lists solely in-frame clones and lacks some. The table records some 700,000 clones, 80% to 90% of them present only once. The sample also formed part of further work on human thymus T cells.

Sequenced: thymocytes. The receptor set was obtained from a girl under three years old with a congenital heart defect.

The chain has TRBV7-6 and TRBJ2-7; perhaps TRBD2 as D (5 bases). Germline V gene sequence: CDR1 SGHVS, CDR2 FNYEAQ. The V end lost 0 bases, the J end lost 3 bases, and 9 bases lay between the germline ends. The CDR3 totals 14 residues. CDR3 protein: CASSLAMAGYEQYF. The CDR3 coding sequence is TGTGCCAGCAGCTTAGCGATGGCGGGCTACGAGCAGTACTTC.

The rearrangement links TRBV10-3 to TRBJ1-1, with TRBD1 matching over 9 bases. The germline gives CDR1 ENHRY, CDR2 SYGVKD. V shed 2 bases and J 5 bases; nucleotides not matched to a gene: 9. This CDR3 contains 16 residues. CDR3 in DNA: TGTGCCATCAGTGAGGGGACAGGGTTTATTTTGACTGAAGCTTTCTTT. It specifies CAISEGTGFILTEAFF.

The chain combines TRBV12-1 with TRBJ2-7; the table gives TRBD2 as D, unverified against the DNA. TRBV12-1 is reported as a pseudogene. The CDR3 has 16 amino acids. The CDR3 loop reads CASSFFSLAGAGEQYF. DNA of the CDR3: TGTGCCAGCAGCTTCTTTAGTCTAGCGGGGGCGGGCGAGCAGTACTTC.

CDR3 bases: TGTGCCAGCACCGGACACTTCTATGGCTACACCTTC. This sequence encodes CASTGHFYGYTF. V is TRBV28 and J is TRBJ1-2; tentative D call: TRBD1 (5 bases). The germline V gene encodes CDR1 MDHEN and CDR2 SYDVKM. The ends were cut back, 7 bases at V and 4 bases at J, with 10 bases in the middle. The CDR3 loop spans 12 amino acids.

The chain employs TRBV19 and TRBJ1-1; TRBD1 aligns across 7 bases. Germline loops: CDR1 LNHDA, CDR2 SQIVND (reference sequence). Germline trimming cut 5 bases from V and 1 base from J; bases unmatched to any gene: 7. The CDR3 spans 15 residues. The CDR3 DNA reads as TGTGCCAGTAGTGTTCTGACAGGGAGGAACACTGAAGCTTTCTTT. Amino acid sequence: CASSVLTGRNTEAFF.

V gene TRBV4-3 combines with J gene TRBJ2-3; TRBD1 matches at 9 bases. Germline trimming cut 3 bases from V and 1 base from J; bases unmatched to any gene: 8. Germline V gene sequence: CDR1 LGHNA, CDR2 YSLEER. This CDR3 spans 17 amino acids. CDR3 sequence: CASSHPRRTGGTDTQYF. Here the CDR3 DNA reads TGCGCCAGCAGCCACCCCCGCCGGACAGGGGGCACAGATACGCAGTATTTT.

This clone was recorded only once. V gene TRBV11-2 combines with J gene TRBJ2-6; 8 nucleotides agree with TRBD1. CDR1 is SGHAT and CDR2 is FQNNGV in the germline V gene. Losses at the gene ends were 4 bases for V and 0 bases for J; bases not matched to a gene: 8. The CDR3 loop spans 18 amino acids. The CDR3 coding sequence is TGTGCCAGCAGCTCGCCGGGACAGGAGAGCTCTGGGGCCAACGTCCTGACTTTC. Protein product: CASSSPGQESSGANVLTF.

The chain combines TRBV7-9 with TRBJ1-4; 7 bases are shared with TRBD1. J gave up 0 bases and V 9 bases, and 19 bases lay outside the gene matches. Germline V lookup: CDR1 SEHNR, CDR2 FQNEAQ (reference sequence). The CDR3 runs 19 residues. The CDR3 DNA is TGTGCCAGTGGTGAATTTGGCCCAGGGGGTCCCGCAACTAATGAAAAACTGTTTTTT. This sequence encodes CASGEFGPGGPATNEKLFF.

The rearrangement links TRBV25-1 to TRBJ1-6; D gene ambiguous. The V end lost 6 bases, the J end lost 6 bases, and 15 bases lay between the germline ends. Germline V CDR1 and CDR2: MGHDK, SYGVNS. The CDR3 totals 15 residues. The CDR3 spells CASRPRAALNSPLHF. The CDR3 nucleotides are TGTGCCAGCAGGCCGAGGGCAGCACTTAATTCACCCCTCCACTTT.

V usage is TRBV11-2 and J usage is TRBJ2-7, with TRBD1 identical over 8 bases. V lost 5 bases, J lost 2 bases, and 5 bases stayed unmatched. Per the germline V gene, CDR1 is SGHAT and CDR2 is FQNNGV. This CDR3 region has 14 residues. The CDR3 nucleotides read TGTGCCAGCAGCCCCGGACAGGGCACCTACGAGCAGTACTTC. Its protein is CASSPGQGTYEQYF.

This sequence joins TRBV5-8 and TRBJ1-1, with D perhaps TRBD1 (6 bases). The CDR3 contains 15 residues. Germline V CDR1 and CDR2: SGHTS, YDEGEE. V was cut by 7 bases and J by 6 bases, with 22 bases left in between. DNA for the CDR3: TGTGCCAGCCCGGTACTTTCCCAGGGGAATGCTGAAGCTTTCTTT. It specifies CASPVLSQGNAEAFF.